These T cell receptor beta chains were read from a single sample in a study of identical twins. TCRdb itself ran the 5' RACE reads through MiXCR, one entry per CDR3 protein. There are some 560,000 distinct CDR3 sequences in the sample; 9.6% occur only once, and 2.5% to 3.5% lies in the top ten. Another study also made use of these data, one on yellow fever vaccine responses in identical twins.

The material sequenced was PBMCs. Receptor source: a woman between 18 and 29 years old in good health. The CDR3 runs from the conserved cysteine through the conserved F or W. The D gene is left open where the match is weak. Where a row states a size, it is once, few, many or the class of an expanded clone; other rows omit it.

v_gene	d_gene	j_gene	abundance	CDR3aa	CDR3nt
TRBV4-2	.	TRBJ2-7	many	CASSQGVSGLFSYEQYF	TGTGCCAGCAGCCAAGGGGTTAGCGGACTATTTTCCTACGAGCAGTACTTC
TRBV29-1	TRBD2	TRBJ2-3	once	CSVALAGPKDTQYF	TGCAGCGTTGCTCTAGCGGGGCCTAAGGATACGCAGTATTTT
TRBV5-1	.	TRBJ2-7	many	CASSPQGSEQYF	TGCGCCAGCAGCCCTCAAGGGAGCGAGCAGTACTTC
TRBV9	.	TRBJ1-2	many	CASSVDRSYGYTF	TGTGCCAGCAGCGTAGACAGGTCCTATGGCTACACCTTC
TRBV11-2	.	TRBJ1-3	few	CASSFDRNTIYF	TGTGCCAGCAGCTTCGACAGAAACACCATATATTTT
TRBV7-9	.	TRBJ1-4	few	CASSLREDEKLFF	TGTGCCAGCAGCTTGCGGGAAGATGAAAAACTGTTTTTT
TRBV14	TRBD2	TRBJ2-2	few	CASSQEGLTSGYTGELFF	TGTGCCAGCAGCCAAGAGGGTTTGACTAGCGGATACACCGGGGAGCTGTTTTTT
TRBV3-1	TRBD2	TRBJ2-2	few	CASSLLTSGGPGELFF	TGTGCCAGCAGCCTCCTGACTAGCGGCGGACCCGGGGAGCTGTTTTTT
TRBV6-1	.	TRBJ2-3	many	CASRQIAATDTQYF	TGTGCCAGCAGACAAATAGCGGCTACAGATACGCAGTATTTT
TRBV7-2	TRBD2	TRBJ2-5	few	CASSLTGTSAETQYF	TGTGCCAGCAGCTTAACGGGCACTAGCGCTGAGACCCAGTACTTC
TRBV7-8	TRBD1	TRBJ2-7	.	CASSPSGTGGRYEQYF	TGTGCCAGCAGCCCCAGCGGGACAGGGGGTCGTTACGAGCAGTACTTC
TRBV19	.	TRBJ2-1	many	CASSTAFSYNEQFF	TGTGCCAGTAGTACAGCATTCTCCTACAATGAGCAGTTCTTC
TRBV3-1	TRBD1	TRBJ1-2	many	CASSHWTGVYGYTF	TGTGCCAGCAGCCACTGGACAGGAGTATATGGCTACACCTTC
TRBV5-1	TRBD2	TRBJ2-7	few	CASSPASGSGEQYF	TGCGCCAGCAGCCCCGCTAGCGGGAGTGGAGAGCAGTACTTC
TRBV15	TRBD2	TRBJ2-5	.	CATSRYGRAGDRETQYF	TGTGCCACCAGCAGATATGGGCGAGCGGGGGATCGGGAGACCCAGTACTTC
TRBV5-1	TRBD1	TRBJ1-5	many	CASSPDRDQPQHF	TGCGCCAGCAGCCCGGACAGGGATCAGCCCCAGCATTTT
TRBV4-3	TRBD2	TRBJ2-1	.	CASSQEIAGAGYEQFF	TGCGCCAGCAGCCAAGAGATAGCGGGGGCTGGTTATGAGCAGTTCTTC
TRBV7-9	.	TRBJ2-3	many	CASSLEGRDTQYF	TGTGCCAGCAGCTTAGAGGGTCGGGATACGCAGTATTTT
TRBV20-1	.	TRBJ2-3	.	CSASSLLDITDTQYF	TGCAGTGCTAGTTCTCTGCTAGACATCACAGATACGCAGTATTTT
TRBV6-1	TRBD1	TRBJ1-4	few	CASSTGQGNFEKLFF	TGTGCCAGCAGTACGGGACAGGGTAATTTTGAAAAACTGTTTTTT
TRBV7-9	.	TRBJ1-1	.	CASSFVKGMGAFF	TGTGCCAGCAGCTTCGTGAAGGGGATGGGAGCTTTCTTT
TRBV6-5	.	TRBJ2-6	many	CASSFRQEGSGANVLTF	TGTGCCAGCAGTTTTCGACAGGAGGGCTCTGGGGCCAACGTCCTGACTTTC
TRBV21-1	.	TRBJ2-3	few	CASSTRGQENTQYF	TGTGCCAGCAGCACCAGGGGGCAAGAAAATACGCAGTATTTT
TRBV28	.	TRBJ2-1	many	CASSARQWVLDNEQFF	TGTGCCAGCAGTGCGAGACAGTGGGTGCTGGACAATGAGCAGTTCTTC
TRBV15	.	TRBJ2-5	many	CATSRDVRGGLQETQYF	TGTGCCACCAGCAGAGATGTCAGGGGAGGGTTGCAAGAGACCCAGTACTTC
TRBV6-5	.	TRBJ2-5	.	CASSYSDLADQETQYF	TGTGCCAGCAGTTACTCGGATCTGGCGGACCAAGAGACCCAGTACTTC
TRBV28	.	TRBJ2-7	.	CASSEGSFYEQYF	TGTGCCAGCAGTGAAGGGTCGTTCTACGAGCAGTACTTC
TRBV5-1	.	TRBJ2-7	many	CASSLGGVSSYEQYF	TGCGCCAGCAGCTTGGGGGGAGTAAGCTCCTACGAGCAGTACTTC
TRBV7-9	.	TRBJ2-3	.	CASSPGMGDTQYF	TGTGCCAGCAGCCCCGGGATGGGAGATACGCAGTATTTT
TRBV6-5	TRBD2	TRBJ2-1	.	CASSYVPGLAVIF	TGTGCCAGCAGTTACGTGCCGGGACTAGCTGTGATCTTC
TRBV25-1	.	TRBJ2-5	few	CASSEYGGGRQETQYF	TGTGCCAGCAGTGAATATGGAGGGGGGCGCCAGGAGACCCAGTACTTC
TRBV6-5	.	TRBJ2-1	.	CASSSSAGRLGEQFF	TGTGCCAGCAGTTCCTCCGCGGGCCGGTTGGGTGAGCAGTTCTTC
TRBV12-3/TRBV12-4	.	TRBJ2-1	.	CASSFFSLTGVYNEQFF	TGTGCCAGCAGTTTCTTTTCTTTAACGGGCGTCTACAATGAGCAGTTCTTC
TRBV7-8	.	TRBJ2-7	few	CASSVTQGYEQYF	TGTGCCAGCAGCGTAACCCAGGGCTACGAGCAGTACTTC
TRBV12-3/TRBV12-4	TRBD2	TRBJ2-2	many	CASSFSGGNTGELFF	TGTGCCAGCAGTTTTAGCGGGGGAAACACCGGGGAGCTGTTTTTT
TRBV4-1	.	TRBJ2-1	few	CASKDPGRPYNEQFF	TGCGCCAGCAAGGATCCAGGCCGGCCCTACAATGAGCAGTTCTTC
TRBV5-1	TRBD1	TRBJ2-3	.	CASSGTGGDTQYF	TGCGCCAGCTCCGGGACAGGAGGGGATACGCAGTATTTT
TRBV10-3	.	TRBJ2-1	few	CAISGSSPNEQFF	TGTGCCATCAGTGGTAGTAGCCCCAATGAGCAGTTCTTC